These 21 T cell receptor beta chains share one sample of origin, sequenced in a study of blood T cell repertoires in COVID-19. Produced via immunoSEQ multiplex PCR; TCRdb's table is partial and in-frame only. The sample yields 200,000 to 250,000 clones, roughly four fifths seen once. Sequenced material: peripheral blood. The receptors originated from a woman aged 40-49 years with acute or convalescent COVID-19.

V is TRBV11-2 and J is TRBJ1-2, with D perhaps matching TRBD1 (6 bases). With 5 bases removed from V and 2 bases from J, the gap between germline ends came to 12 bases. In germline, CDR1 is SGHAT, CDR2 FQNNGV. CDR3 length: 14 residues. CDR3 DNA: TGTGCCAGCAGCCCGACGACAGGAAACTATGGCTACACCTTC. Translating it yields CASSPTTGNYGYTF.

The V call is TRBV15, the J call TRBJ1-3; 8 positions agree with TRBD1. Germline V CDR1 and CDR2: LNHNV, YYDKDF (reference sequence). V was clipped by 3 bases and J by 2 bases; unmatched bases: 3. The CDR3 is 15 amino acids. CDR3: CATSRIQGAGNTIYF. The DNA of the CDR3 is TGTGCCACCAGCAGGATACAGGGGGCTGGAAACACCATATATTTT.

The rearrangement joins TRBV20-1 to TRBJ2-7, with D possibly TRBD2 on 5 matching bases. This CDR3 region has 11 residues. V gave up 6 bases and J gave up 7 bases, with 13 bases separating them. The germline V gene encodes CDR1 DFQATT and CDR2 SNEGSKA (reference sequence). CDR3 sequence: CSAVEGTEQYF. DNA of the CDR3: TGCAGTGCAGTAGAGGGTACGGAGCAGTACTTC.

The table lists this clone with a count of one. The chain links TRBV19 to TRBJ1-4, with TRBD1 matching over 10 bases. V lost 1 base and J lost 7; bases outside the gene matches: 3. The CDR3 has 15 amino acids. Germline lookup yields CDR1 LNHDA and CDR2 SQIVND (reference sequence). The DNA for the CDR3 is TGTGCCAGTAGTATAGGCGGGACAGGGGTTGAAAAACTGTTTTTT. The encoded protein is CASSIGGTGVEKLFF.

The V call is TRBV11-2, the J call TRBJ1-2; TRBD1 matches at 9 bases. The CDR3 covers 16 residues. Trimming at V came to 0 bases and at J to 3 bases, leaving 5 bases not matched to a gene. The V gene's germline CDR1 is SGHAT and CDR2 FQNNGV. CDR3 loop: CASSLDLRTGDYGYTF. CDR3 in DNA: TGTGCCAGCAGCTTAGATCTGAGGACAGGGGACTATGGCTACACCTTC.

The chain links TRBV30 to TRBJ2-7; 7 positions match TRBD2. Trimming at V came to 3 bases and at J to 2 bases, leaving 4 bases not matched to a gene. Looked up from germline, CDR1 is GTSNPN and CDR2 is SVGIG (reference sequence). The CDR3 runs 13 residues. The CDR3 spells CAWSGGSTYEQYF. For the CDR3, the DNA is TGTGCCTGGAGCGGCGGGAGTACCTACGAGCAGTACTTC.

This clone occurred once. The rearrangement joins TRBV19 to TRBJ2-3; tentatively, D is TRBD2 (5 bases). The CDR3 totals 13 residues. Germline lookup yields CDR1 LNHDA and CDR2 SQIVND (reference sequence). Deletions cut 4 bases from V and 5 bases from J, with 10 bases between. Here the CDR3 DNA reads TGTGCCAGTAGTACGTTGGCGGGAGATACGCAGTATTTT. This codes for CASSTLAGDTQYF. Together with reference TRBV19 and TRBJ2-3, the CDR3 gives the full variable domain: DGGITQSPKYLFRKEGQNVTLSCEQNLNHDAMYWYRQDPGQGLRLIYYSQIVNDFQKGDIAEGYSVSREKKESFPLTVTSAQKNPTAFYLCASSTLAGDTQYFGPGTRLTVL.

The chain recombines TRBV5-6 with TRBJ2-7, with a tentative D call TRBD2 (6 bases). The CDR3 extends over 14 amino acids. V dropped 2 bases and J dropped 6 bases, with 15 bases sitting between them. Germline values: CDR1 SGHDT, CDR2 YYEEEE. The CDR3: CASSLGRWGGEQYF. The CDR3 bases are TGTGCCAGCAGCTTAGGTCGGTGGGGAGGCGAGCAGTACTTC.

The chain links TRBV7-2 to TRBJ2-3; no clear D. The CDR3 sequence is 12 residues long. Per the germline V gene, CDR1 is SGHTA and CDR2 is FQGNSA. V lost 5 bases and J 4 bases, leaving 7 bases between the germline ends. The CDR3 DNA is TGTGCCAGCAGCCCCCGGGCAGATACGCAGTATTTT. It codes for CASSPRADTQYF.

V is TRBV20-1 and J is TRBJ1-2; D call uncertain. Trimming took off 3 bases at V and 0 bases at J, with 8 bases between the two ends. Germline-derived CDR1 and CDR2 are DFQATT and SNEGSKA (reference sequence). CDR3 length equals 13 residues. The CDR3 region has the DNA TGCAGTGCTAGTTCAGGTTCTAACTATGGCTACACCTTC. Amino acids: CSASSGSNYGYTF.

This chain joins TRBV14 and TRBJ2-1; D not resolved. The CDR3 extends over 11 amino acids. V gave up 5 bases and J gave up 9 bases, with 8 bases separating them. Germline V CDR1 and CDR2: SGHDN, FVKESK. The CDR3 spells CASSVRGEQFF. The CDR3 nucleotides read TGTGCCAGCAGCGTCAGAGGTGAGCAGTTCTTC.

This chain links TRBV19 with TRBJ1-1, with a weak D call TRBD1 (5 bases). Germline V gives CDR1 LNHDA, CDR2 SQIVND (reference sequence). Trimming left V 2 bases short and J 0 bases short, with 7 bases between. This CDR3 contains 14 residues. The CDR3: CASSITGLNTEAFF. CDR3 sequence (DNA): TGTGCCAGTAGTATAACAGGTCTGAACACTGAAGCTTTCTTT.

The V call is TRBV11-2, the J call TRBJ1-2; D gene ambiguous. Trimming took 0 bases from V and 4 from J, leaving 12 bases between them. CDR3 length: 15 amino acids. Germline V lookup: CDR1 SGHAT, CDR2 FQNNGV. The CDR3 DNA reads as TGTGCCAGCAGCTTAGATCGAGAGGGCTTCTATGGCTACACCTTC. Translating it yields CASSLDREGFYGYTF.

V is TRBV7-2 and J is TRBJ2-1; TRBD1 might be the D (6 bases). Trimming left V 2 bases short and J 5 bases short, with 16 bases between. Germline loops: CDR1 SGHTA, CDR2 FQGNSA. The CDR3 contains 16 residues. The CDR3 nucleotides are TGTGCCAGCAGCTTAAACAGGGCCCCTAACAACAATGAGCAGTTCTTC. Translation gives CASSLNRAPNNNEQFF.

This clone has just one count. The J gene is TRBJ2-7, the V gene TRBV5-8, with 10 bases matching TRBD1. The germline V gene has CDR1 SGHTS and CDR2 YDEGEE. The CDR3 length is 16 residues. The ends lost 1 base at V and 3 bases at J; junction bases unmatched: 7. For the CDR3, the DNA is TGTGCCAGCAGCTTGCAATGGGGACAGGGGCACTACGAGCAGTACTTC. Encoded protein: CASSLQWGQGHYEQYF.

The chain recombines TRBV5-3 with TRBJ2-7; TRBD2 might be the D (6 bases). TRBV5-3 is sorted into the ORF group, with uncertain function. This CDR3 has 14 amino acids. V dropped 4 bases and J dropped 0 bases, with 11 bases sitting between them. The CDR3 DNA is TGTGCCAGAAGCGCCCGGGACTCCTCCTACGAGCAGTACTTC. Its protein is CARSARDSSYEQYF.

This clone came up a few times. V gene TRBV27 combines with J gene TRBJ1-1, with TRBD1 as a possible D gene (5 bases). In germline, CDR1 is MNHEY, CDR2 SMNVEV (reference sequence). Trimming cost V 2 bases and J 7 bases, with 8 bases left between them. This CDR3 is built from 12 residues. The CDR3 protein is CASSLAQGEAFF. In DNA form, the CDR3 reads TGTGCCAGCAGTTTAGCCCAGGGTGAAGCTTTCTTT.

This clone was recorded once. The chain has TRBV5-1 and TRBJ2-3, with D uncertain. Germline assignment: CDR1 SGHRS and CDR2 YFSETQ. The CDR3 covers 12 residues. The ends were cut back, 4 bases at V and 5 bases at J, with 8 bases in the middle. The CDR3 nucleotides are TGCGCCAGCAGCCCGAACGGAGATACGCAGTATTTT. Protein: CASSPNGDTQYF.

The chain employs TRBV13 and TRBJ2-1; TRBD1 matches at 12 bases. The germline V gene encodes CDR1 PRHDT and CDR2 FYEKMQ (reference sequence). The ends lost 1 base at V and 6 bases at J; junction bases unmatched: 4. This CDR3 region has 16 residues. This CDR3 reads CASSLAGTGGFNEQFF. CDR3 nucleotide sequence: TGTGCCAGCAGCTTAGCCGGGACAGGGGGCTTCAATGAGCAGTTCTTC. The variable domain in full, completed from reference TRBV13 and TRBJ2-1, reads AAGVIQSPRHLIKEKRETATLKCYPIPRHDTVYWYQQGPGQDPQFLISFYEKMQSDKGSIPDRFSAQQFSDYHSELNMSSLELGDSALYFCASSLAGTGGFNEQFFGPGTRLTVL.

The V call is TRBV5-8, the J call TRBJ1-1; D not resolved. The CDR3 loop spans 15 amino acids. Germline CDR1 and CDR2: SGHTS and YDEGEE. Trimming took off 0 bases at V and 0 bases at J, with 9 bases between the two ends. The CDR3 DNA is TGTGCCAGCAGCTTGGTCCTTCCAGTGAACACTGAAGCTTTCTTT. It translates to CASSLVLPVNTEAFF.

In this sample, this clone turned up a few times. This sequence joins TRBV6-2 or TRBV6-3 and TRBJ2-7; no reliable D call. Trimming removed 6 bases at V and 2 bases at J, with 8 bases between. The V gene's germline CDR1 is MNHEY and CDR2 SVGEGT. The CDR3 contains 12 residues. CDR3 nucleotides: TGTGCCAGCAGCCTAAACACCTACGAGCAGTACTTC. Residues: CASSLNTYEQYF.